This TCR beta chain came from a study of cytomegalovirus exposure and HLA in healthy donors. Here immunoSEQ multiplex PCR was the method, and the copy in TCRdb shows in-frame clones only, minus some. The profile shows about 120,000 clones, about 85% of them singletons. This CDR3 comprises 13 residues. Trimming left V 7 bases short and J 0 bases short, with 12 bases between. Looked up from germline, CDR1 is SQVTM and CDR2 is ANQGSEA. The chain employs TRBV29-1 and TRBJ1-1, with a possible D match to TRBD1 (5 bases). Material for sequencing was PBMCs. This TCR came from a woman aged 25 to 39 in good health and CMV-seronegative. CDR3 protein: CSAWTSMNTEAFF. DNA for the CDR3: TGCAGCGCCTGGACATCTATGAACACTGAAGCTTTCTTT.